Below, 4 T cell receptor beta chains from the same sample are listed, as sequenced in a study of T cell repertoires in cytomegalovirus infection. Their target antigens are unknown. Using its own MiXCR run on the reads, TCRdb lists one record per CDR3 protein. The sample consists of some 940,000 distinct CDR3 sequences, around 30% of them appearing once. Here the sequenced sample was cultured CD8+ T cells from PBMCs, taken from culture after CMV antigen stimulation. The source is a human donor in good health (CMV status not recorded). Some clones in this sample may be carry-over from other donors' samples.

The chain joins TRBV4-1 to TRBJ1-2; possible D gene TRBD1, 5 bases. Trimming pared 1 base from V and 1 base from J, leaving 10 bases between. The CDR3 is 15 residues long. Germline V lookup: CDR1 MGHRA, CDR2 YSYEKL. DNA for the CDR3: TGCGCCAGCAGCCAAGTTCAGGGCGATAACTATGGCTACACCTTC. It is translated as CASSQVQGDNYGYTF.

The sample holds a few counts of this clonotype. The V call is TRBV24-1, the J call TRBJ2-2; 12 bases map to TRBD1. V lost 1 base to trimming and J lost 3 bases; unmatched junction nucleotides: 14. The germline CDR1 and CDR2 sequences are KGHDR and SFDVKD. The CDR3 extends over 21 amino acids. For the CDR3, the DNA is TGTGCCACCAGTGATTTAAGATGGGGGACAGGGGGCTCCATGGACACCGGGGAGCTGTTTTTT. Encoded protein: CATSDLRWGTGGSMDTGELFF.

This chain links TRBV7-2 with TRBJ1-2; D is perhaps TRBD1 (6 bases). Germline loops: CDR1 SGHTA, CDR2 FQGNSA. The V and J ends lost 5 bases and 7 bases respectively, with 23 bases between them. This CDR3 has 16 amino acids. The CDR3 DNA is TGTGCCAGCAGCCCCCACGGACAGAACCTTCTCTTTGGCTACACCTTC. Amino acids: CASSPHGQNLLFGYTF.

This clonotype has more than one count but fewer than ten. V usage is TRBV6-6 and J usage is TRBJ1-4; D unclear. V shed 4 bases and J shed 0 bases, with 9 bases lying between them. CDR3 size: 15 residues. Germline loops: CDR1 MNHNY, CDR2 SVGAGI (reference sequence). CDR3 protein: CASSSRHATNEKLFF. Written as DNA, the CDR3 is TGTGCCAGCAGTTCCAGACACGCAACTAATGAAAAACTGTTTTTT.